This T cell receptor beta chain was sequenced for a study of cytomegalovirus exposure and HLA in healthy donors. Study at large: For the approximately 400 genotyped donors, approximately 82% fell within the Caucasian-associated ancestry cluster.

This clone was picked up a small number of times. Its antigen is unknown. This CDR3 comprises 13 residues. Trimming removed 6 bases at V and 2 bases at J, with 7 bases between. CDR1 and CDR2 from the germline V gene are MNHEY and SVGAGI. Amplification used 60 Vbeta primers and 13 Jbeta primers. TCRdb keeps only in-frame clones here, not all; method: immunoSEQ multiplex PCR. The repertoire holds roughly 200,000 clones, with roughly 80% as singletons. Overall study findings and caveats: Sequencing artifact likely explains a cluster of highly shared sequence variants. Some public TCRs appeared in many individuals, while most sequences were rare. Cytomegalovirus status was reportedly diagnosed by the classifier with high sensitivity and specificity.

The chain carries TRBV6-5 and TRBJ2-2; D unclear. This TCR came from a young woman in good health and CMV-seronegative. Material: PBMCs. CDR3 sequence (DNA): TGTGCCAGCAGGTTAATAAACACCGGGGAGCTGTTTTTT. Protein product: CASRLINTGELFF.